This T cell receptor (beta chain) was obtained from a study of cytomegalovirus exposure and HLA in healthy donors (dated by TCRdb to about 2017). Looking at the study overall: An earlier analysis of about 530 of the donors reported 250 to 300 Gb of sequence data and roughly 120 million unique TCR beta sequences obtained from about 200 million T cells. An early release covering roughly 580 HLA-typed donors comprised roughly 300 gigabases of sequencing data and around 80 million unique TCR sequences. The genetic ancestry cluster associated with self-reported Caucasian donors included 81% of the 398 genotyped donors. The aim of the study was to test whether cataloging public T cell receptors could identify signatures of past pathogen exposure. Using immunosequencing, the study profiled T cell repertoires from about 620 subjects and related those repertoires to cytomegalovirus serostatus. A separate validation cohort of 100 to 150 different subjects was used in addition to the roughly 670-subject first cohort. To predict cytomegalovirus infection status, the study brought together high-throughput TCR immunosequencing, statistical association of individual TCRs with disease status, and machine learning. In a later analysis, previously published TCR beta repertoires from 670 or so donors were re-analyzed and high-resolution HLA genotyping was added so that TCR occurrence patterns could be studied. The later analysis used no new phenotypic data to find candidate immune exposures, relying instead on TCR beta sequences and their occurrence across donors. An earlier analysis of several hundred of the donors applied high-throughput TCR beta sequencing to assess whether each TCR beta V gene segment acted as functional or pseudogenic. Donor age, sex, ethnicity and CMV serostatus were collected together with the repertoire data. A later genetic analysis took genome-wide SNP genotypes for about 55% of the roughly 670 donors and used that subset as a discovery cohort. Every discovery cohort repertoire had been produced on one sequencing platform. Class I and class II HLA loci were covered by the typing at four-digit resolution. Typing coverage differed by locus: A, B, C, DRB1 and DQB1 were typed in about 620-630 donors, DQA1 in approximately 520, DPA1 in nearly 610, and DPB1 in just under 490. Four or five DR-DQ haplotypes were handled as single units for association and clustering because linkage in the cohort was strong. Among 350 to 400 genotyped donors of the cohort, an average of about 240,000 unique TCR beta nucleotide sequences were sequenced per donor, 15% to 20% of them non-productive. Summary of the overall study and its limitations: While some public TCRs were present in many individuals, most TCR sequences turned up only very rarely across donors. A total of around 150 TCR beta chains were listed by the study as associated with cytomegalovirus. In a later analysis, the rate of TCR association differed among HLA loci, with DRB1 alleles having the most associated TCRs and HLA-C alleles having the fewest. Only TCR beta chains were sequenced in this cohort, and the absence of alpha or paired-chain data limited detectable features. The classifier was reported to diagnose cytomegalovirus status with high specificity and sensitivity in both the original cohort and the validation cohort. When HLA alleles, especially DR and DQ, strongly co-occurred, attributing TCR associations to individual alleles was difficult. Because HLA typing was missing for some donors at each locus, association tests included only the typed subset. Correlated functional status among segregating V segments might be attributable to linkage disequilibrium, but an unknown experimental factor could not be ruled out. At a false discovery rate of 0.05, a later analysis linked 15,000 to 20,000 TCR beta sequences to specific HLA alleles. V-gene and J-gene trimming of TCR beta chains was associated with a missense DCLRE1C variant in a later genetic analysis, and the association was replicated in an independent cohort. A later analysis found that most CMV-associated TCR beta chains appeared HLA-restricted, with HLA associations seemingly driven largely by CMV exposure. Because counts were too low, around 17 rarely observed V segments, including chromosome 9 orphons, were left out of the earlier analysis of 587 of the donors. In an earlier analysis of some 550 of the donors, most TCR beta V segments were observed in productive rearrangements about 87% or about 30% of the time, broadly matching IMGT annotations. Sequencing depth was assumed to be roughly uniform across donors in the presence/absence analyses, though that assumption may not hold. In a later analysis, several top co-occurrence clusters were reported to appear linked to parvovirus B19, influenza, CMV and Epstein-Barr virus. A cluster of highly shared sequence variants was judged likely to represent a technical artifact of the sequencing pipeline. In vitro tests confirmed that a few of the cytomegalovirus-associated TCR beta chains recognize cytomegalovirus antigens. A later analysis found that HLA-associated TCR beta chains were more clonally expanded and had lower generation probabilities than equally common non-associated chains. According to the authors, the approach could potentially be generalized to other disease states and immunological phenotypes. The only immune exposure information available for the cohort was CMV serostatus. According to a later genetic analysis, donors in an Asian-associated ancestry cluster had fewer N-insertions in productive TCRs than the roughly 700-donor mean. The 87-base-pair reads could not distinguish some IMGT-functional V segments, including TRBV6-2 and TRBV6-3, so those segments were excluded. A further reported finding was that TCR beta sequences accurately predicted the HLA-A and HLA-B alleles for most subjects in the first cohort.

The cohort consisted of 650 to 850 healthy bone marrow donors. At the time of sampling, all cohort members were nominally healthy, though unrecorded immune exposures were likely present. The donor tested CMV seronegative, placing the donor among the 350 or so seronegative members of the cohort. A peripheral blood sample was provided by each donor, and peripheral blood mononuclear cells were used for TCR beta sequencing. Genomic DNA extraction from the blood cell samples was performed with the Qiagen DNeasy Blood Extraction Kit. V is reduced by 2 bases and J by 10 bases, leaving a spacing of 10 bases between them. The CDR3 contains 12 residues, cysteine and phenylalanine counted. Just the 36-base CDR3 DNA is kept, in frame starting at base 1. From the germline V gene, CDR1 is SGHRS and CDR2 is YFSETQ. Library preparation employed the immunoSEQ multiplex PCR assay. The multiplex PCR relied on a mix of 60 forward primers for TCR Vbeta segments and 13 reverse primers for TCR Jbeta segments. Amplification of the CDR3 region of rearranged TCR beta genes was performed with a multiplex PCR assay on genomic DNA. On the Illumina HiSeq System, the amplified TCR beta libraries were sequenced as 87-base-pair reads. In the paper's pipeline: A later analysis tallied 80 million to 95 million unique TCR beta chains across the 666 repertoires, and around 12 million of those chains were shared by two or more donors. Raw reads were error-corrected and collapsed into unique sequences with a nearest-neighbor algorithm that merged closely related sequences to remove PCR and sequencing errors. Alignment of CDR3 sequences to IMGT reference sequences was used to assign V, D and J gene segments. For a sequence to be retained, at least a six-nucleotide match to both a V gene segment and a J gene segment was required. Rearrangements were classified as productive when the CDR3 lacked stop codons and remained in frame with V and J, and all other rearrangements were classified as non-productive. CDR3 was defined according to IMGT convention as the region running from the second conserved V-encoded cysteine to the conserved J-encoded phenylalanine. In an earlier analysis of 587 of the donors, sequences lacking an unambiguous match to a single V gene segment were excluded. In an earlier analysis of several hundred of the donors, V segments were called functional above 56.7% productive rearrangements and were called segregating when the between-donor standard deviation exceeded 5%. A statistical classification framework was developed to diagnose cytomegalovirus status using the catalog of TCR beta chain sequences. In a later analysis, TCR nucleotide sequences were compared against IMGT/GENE-DB human TR gene sequences so that V and J genes could be assigned. A later analysis assigned CDR3 sequences and most-parsimonious VDJ recombination scenarios with the TCRdist pipeline. In a later analysis, every TCR beta chain was defined by the combination of its CDR3 amino acid sequence and its V-gene family, and reads without a unique V-gene family were dropped. In a later analysis, a few hundred highly shared, low-generation-probability nucleotide sequences were removed to address suspected cross-contamination and a sequencing artifact. In a later analysis, a clonal expansion index for each public chain was calculated from normalized within-repertoire ranks of inferred template counts. A later analysis computed generation probabilities with a VDJ recombination model fitted to out-of-frame rearrangements, and checked the results against IGoR. In a later analysis, TCR-TCR, TCR-HLA and TCR-CMV co-occurrence was scored with hypergeometric tests, and a repertoire-size bias correction was applied to TCR pairs. False discovery rates were estimated in a later analysis by permuting HLA or CMV assignments 20 times. A later analysis grouped co-occurring TCRs with DBSCAN, adding TCRdist sequence similarity when clustering within HLA-allele-positive subsets. Repertoires with fewer than 30,000 or more than 120,000 public chains, plus five repertoires with anomalous nucleotide sharing, were excluded from co-occurrence clustering. Not all clones reach the TCRdb copy of this immuneACCESS table, which keeps in-frame sequences only. Checked studies attribute under half of the gap to unresolved V genes and leave the rest unexplained. Clone size and V and J calls were adopted from that table, with D and trimming inferred from the DNA. The sample has some 120,000 clones on record, 80% to 85% of them singletons. The top ten hold 2% to 2.5% of the sample.

Concerning this clone itself: Its specific antigen is unknown. The sample holds no much larger clone one base away, and base qualities are not on file.

The sequenced sample consisted of PBMCs. This chain is built from TRBV5-1 and TRBJ2-1, with a tentative D gene TRBD2 over 5 matching bases. The sequence came from a woman aged 40 to 50 in good health and CMV-seronegative. For the CDR3, the sequence is CASSLSSREQFF. The DNA reads TGCGCCAGCAGCTTATCTAGCCGGGAGCAGTTCTTC.